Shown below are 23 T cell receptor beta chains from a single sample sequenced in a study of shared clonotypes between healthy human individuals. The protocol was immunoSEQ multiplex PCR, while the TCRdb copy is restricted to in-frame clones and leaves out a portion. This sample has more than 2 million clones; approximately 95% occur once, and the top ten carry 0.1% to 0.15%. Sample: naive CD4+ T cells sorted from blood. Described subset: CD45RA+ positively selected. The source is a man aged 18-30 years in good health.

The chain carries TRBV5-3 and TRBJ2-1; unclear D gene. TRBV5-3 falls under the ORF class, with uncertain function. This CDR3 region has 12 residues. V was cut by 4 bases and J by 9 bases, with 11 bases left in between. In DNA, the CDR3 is TGTGCCAGAAGCCCTGGCATAGCTGAGCAGTTCTTC. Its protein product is CARSPGIAEQFF.

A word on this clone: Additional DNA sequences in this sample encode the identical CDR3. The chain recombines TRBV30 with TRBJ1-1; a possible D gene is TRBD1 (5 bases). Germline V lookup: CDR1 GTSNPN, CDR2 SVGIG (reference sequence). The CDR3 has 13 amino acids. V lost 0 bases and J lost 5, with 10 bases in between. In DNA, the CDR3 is TGTGCCTGGAGTGTAGGGAGGGGAACTGAAGCTTTCTTT. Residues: CAWSVGRGTEAFF.

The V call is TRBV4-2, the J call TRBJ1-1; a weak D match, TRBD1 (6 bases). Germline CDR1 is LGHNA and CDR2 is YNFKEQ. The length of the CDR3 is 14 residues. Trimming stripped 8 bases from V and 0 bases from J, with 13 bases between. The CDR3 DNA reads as TGTGCCAGCGTAACGGACAGTTTGAACACTGAAGCTTTCTTT. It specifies CASVTDSLNTEAFF.

In DNA form, the CDR3 reads TGTGCCAGCAGTGAATCGAGGGACTATTGGGAGACCCAGTACTTC. As protein: CASSESRDYWETQYF. J is TRBJ2-5 and V is TRBV25-1; 7 bases agree with TRBD2. With 1 base clipped from V and 5 bases from J, the junction kept 7 bases outside the gene matches. The CDR3 is 15 residues long. The germline gives CDR1 MGHDK, CDR2 SYGVNS.

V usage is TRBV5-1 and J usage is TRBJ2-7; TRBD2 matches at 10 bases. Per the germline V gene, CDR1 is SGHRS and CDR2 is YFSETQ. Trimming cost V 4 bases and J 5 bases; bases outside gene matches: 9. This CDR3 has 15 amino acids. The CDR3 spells CASSLGTSAWDEQYF. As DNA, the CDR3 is TGCGCCAGCAGCCTCGGGACTAGCGCGTGGGACGAGCAGTACTTC.

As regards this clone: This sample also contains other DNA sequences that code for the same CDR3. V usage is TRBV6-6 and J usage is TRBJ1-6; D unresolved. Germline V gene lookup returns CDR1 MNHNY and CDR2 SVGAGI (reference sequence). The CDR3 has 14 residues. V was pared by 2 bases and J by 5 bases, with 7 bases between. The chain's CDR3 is CASSYAEDNSPLHF. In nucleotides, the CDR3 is TGTGCCAGCAGTTACGCGGAAGATAATTCACCCCTCCACTTT.

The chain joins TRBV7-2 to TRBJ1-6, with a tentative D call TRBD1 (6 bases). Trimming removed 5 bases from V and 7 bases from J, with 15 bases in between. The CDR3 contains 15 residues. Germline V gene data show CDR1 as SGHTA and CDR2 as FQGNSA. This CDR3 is CASSGRTVGNSPLHF. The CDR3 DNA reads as TGTGCCAGCAGCGGAAGGACAGTGGGGAATTCACCCCTCCACTTT.

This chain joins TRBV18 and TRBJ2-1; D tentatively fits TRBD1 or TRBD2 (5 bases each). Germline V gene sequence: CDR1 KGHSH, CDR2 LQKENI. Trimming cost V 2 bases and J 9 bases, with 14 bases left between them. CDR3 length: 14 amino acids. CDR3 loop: CASSPGTYSSEQFF. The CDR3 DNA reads TGTGCCAGCTCACCAGGGACGTACAGTTCTGAGCAGTTCTTC.

The chain's CDR3 is CASSESWTSGNNEQFF. In DNA, the CDR3 is TGCGCCAGCAGTGAGTCTTGGACTAGCGGGAACAATGAGCAGTTCTTC. The chain joins TRBV10-1 to TRBJ2-1; 12 bases are shared with TRBD2. Germline values: CDR1 WNHNN, CDR2 SYGVQD (reference sequence). The length of the CDR3 is 16 residues. Germline trimming cut 0 bases from V and 5 bases from J; bases unmatched to any gene: 2.

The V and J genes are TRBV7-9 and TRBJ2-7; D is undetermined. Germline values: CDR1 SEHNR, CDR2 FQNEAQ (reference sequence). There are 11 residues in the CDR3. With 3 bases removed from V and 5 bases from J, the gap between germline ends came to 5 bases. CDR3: CASSLENEQYF. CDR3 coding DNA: TGTGCCAGCAGCTTGGAGAACGAGCAGTACTTC.

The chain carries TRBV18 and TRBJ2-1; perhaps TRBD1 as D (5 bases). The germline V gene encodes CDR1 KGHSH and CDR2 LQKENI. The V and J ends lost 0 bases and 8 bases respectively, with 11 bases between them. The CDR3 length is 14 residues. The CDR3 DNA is TGTGCCAGCTCACCACCGTGGGGCCGAGATGAGCAGTTCTTC. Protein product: CASSPPWGRDEQFF.

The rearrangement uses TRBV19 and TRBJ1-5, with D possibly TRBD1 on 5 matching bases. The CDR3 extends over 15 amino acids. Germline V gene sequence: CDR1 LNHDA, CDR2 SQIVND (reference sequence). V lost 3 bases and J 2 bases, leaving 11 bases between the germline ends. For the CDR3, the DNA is TGTGCCAGTAGTATGGCGGGGGGAGGCAATCAGCCCCAGCATTTT. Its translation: CASSMAGGGNQPQHF. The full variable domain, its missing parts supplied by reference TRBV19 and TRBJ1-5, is DGGITQSPKYLFRKEGQNVTLSCEQNLNHDAMYWYRQDPGQGLRLIYYSQIVNDFQKGDIAEGYSVSREKKESFPLTVTSAQKNPTAFYLCASSMAGGGNQPQHFGDGTRLSIL.

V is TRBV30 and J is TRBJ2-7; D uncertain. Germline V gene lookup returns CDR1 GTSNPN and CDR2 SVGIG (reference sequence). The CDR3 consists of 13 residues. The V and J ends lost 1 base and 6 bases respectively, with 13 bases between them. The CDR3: CAWSGLRVGEQYF. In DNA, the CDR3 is TGTGCCTGGAGTGGTCTTCGGGTGGGCGAGCAGTACTTC. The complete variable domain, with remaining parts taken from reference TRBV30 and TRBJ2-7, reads SQTIHQWPATLVQPVGSPLSLECTVEGTSNPNLYWYRQAAGRGLQLLFYSVGIGQISSEVPQNLSASRPQDRQFILSSKKLLLSDSGFYLCAWSGLRVGEQYFGPGTRLTVT.

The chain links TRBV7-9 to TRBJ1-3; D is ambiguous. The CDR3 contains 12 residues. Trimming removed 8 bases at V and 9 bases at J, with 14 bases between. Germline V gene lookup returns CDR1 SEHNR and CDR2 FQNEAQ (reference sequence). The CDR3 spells CASLRLASTIYF. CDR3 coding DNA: TGTGCCAGCCTCCGCCTTGCCTCCACCATATATTTT.

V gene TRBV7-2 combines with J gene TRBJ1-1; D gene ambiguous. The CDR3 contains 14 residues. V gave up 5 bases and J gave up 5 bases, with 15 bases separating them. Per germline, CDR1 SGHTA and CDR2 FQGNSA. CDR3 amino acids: CASSTRQEITEAFF. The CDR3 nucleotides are TGTGCCAGCAGCACTAGGCAGGAAATTACTGAAGCTTTCTTT.

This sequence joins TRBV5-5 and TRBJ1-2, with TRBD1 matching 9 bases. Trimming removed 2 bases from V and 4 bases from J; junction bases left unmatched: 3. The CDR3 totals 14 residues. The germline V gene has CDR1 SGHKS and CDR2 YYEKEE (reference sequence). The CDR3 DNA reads TGTGCCAGCAGCTTATTGGGACAGGGCTATGGCTACACCTTC. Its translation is CASSLLGQGYGYTF.

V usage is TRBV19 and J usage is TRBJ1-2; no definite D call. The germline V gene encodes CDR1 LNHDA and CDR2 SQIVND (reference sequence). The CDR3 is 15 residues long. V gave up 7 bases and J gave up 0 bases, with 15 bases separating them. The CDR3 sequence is CASIRTAGANYGYTF. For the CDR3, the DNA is TGTGCCAGTATCCGGACCGCTGGCGCTAACTATGGCTACACCTTC. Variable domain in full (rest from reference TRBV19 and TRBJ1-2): DGGITQSPKYLFRKEGQNVTLSCEQNLNHDAMYWYRQDPGQGLRLIYYSQIVNDFQKGDIAEGYSVSREKKESFPLTVTSAQKNPTAFYLCASIRTAGANYGYTFGSGTRLTVV.

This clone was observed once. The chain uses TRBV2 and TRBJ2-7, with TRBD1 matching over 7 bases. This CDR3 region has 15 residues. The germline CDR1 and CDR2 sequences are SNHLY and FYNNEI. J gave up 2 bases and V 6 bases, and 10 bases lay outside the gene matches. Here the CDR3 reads CASRAGQAPTYEQYF. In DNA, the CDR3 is TGTGCCAGCAGGGCAGGACAGGCCCCAACCTACGAGCAGTACTTC. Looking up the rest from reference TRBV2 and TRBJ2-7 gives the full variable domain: EPEVTQTPSHQVTQMGQEVILRCVPISNHLYFYWYRQILGQKVEFLVSFYNNEISEKSEIFDDQFSVERPDGSNFTLKIRSTKLEDSAMYFCASRAGQAPTYEQYFGPGTRLTVT.

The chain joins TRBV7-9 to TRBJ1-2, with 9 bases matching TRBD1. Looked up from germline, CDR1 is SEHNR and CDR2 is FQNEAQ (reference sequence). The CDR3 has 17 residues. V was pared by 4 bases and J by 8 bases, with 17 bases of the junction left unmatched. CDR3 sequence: CASSSYKTRDRVEGYTF. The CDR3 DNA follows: TGTGCCAGCAGCTCATACAAAACCCGGGACAGGGTTGAAGGCTACACCTTC.

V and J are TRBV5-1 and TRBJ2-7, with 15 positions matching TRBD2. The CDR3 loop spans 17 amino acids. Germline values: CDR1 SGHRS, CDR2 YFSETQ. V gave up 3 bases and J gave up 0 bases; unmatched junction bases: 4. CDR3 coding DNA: TGCGCCAGCAGCTCCGGGACTAGCGGGAGGAGCTCCTACGAGCAGTACTTC. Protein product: CASSSGTSGRSSYEQYF.

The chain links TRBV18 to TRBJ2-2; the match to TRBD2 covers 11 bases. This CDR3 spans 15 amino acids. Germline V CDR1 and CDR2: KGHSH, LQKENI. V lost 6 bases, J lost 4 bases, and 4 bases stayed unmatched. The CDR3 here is CASSTGTSGTGELFF. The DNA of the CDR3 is TGTGCCAGCTCGACCGGGACTAGCGGCACCGGGGAGCTGTTTTTT.

Here the CDR3 DNA reads TGTGCCATCAGTGAGTCGGGGCGGGAGGAATACGAGCAGTACTTC. It translates to CAISESGREEYEQYF. The chain joins TRBV10-3 to TRBJ2-7, with 8 bases matching TRBD2. CDR3 length: 15 residues. Germline lookup yields CDR1 ENHRY and CDR2 SYGVKD. Trimming took 0 bases from V and 4 from J; bases not matched to a gene: 5.

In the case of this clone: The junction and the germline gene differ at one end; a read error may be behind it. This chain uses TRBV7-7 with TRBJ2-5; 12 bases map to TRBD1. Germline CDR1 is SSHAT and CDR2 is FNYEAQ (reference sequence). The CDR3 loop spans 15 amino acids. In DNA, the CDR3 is TGTGCTAGCAGCTGGGGACAGGGGGCTAAAGAGACCCAGTACTTC. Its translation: CASSWGQGAKETQYF.